These T cell receptor beta chains were read from a single sample in a study of ipilimumab plus nivolumab after autologous stem cell transplantation. Sequencing used immunoSEQ multiplex PCR; TCRdb keeps in-frame clones, though not all of them. The repertoire holds over 75,000 clones, with 83% as singletons. Source: PBMCs, taken in a trial of ipilimumab plus nivolumab as post-transplant consolidation. These receptors all stem from a male donor with diffuse large B-cell lymphoma. CDR3s include the opening cysteine and the closing phenylalanine or tryptophan. Each record gives: clone size, D gene, J gene, V gene, CDR3 protein, CDR3 DNA. D genes are given only for firm matches. Clone size is shown for a subset of rows, as once, few, many or a class of expanded clone.

clone_size: .
d_call: .
j_call: TRBJ1-3
v_call: TRBV11-2
cdr3_aa: CASSPTGGVRNTIYF
cdr3_nt: TGTGCCAGCAGCCCCACGGGGGGCGTTAGAAACACCATATATTTT

clone_size: .
d_call: .
j_call: TRBJ2-2
v_call: TRBV7-9
cdr3_aa: CASKPGPQAGTGELFF
cdr3_nt: TGTGCCAGCAAACCGGGACCCCAGGCGGGGACCGGGGAGCTGTTTTTT

clone_size: .
d_call: TRBD2
j_call: TRBJ2-7
v_call: TRBV6-6
cdr3_aa: CASSSLAGYSYEQYF
cdr3_nt: TGTGCCAGCAGTTCACTAGCGGGTTACTCCTACGAGCAGTACTTC

clone_size: few
d_call: .
j_call: TRBJ1-3
v_call: TRBV9
cdr3_aa: CASSPRGRQSSGNTIYF
cdr3_nt: TGTGCCAGCAGCCCCCGGGGGCGGCAGAGCTCTGGAAACACCATATATTTT

clone_size: few
d_call: .
j_call: TRBJ2-5
v_call: TRBV5-4
cdr3_aa: CASSLEGRETQYF
cdr3_nt: TGTGCCAGCAGCTTGGAGGGGCGGGAGACCCAGTACTTC

clone_size: few
d_call: .
j_call: TRBJ2-1
v_call: TRBV5-4
cdr3_aa: CASSSSWGSGNEQFF
cdr3_nt: TGTGCCAGCAGCTCGAGTTGGGGCTCGGGCAATGAGCAGTTCTTC

clone_size: .
d_call: .
j_call: TRBJ2-7
v_call: TRBV9
cdr3_aa: CASSVAVGVPHEQYF
cdr3_nt: TGTGCCAGCAGCGTAGCAGTGGGGGTTCCCCACGAGCAGTACTTC

clone_size: once
d_call: .
j_call: TRBJ2-7
v_call: TRBV5-1
cdr3_aa: CASSPTGRSSSYEQYF
cdr3_nt: TGCGCCAGCAGCCCCACAGGACGATCGAGCTCCTACGAGCAGTACTTC

clone_size: .
d_call: TRBD1
j_call: TRBJ1-1
v_call: TRBV4-1
cdr3_aa: CASSWTPRTGERMNTEAFF
cdr3_nt: TGCGCCAGCAGCTGGACTCCCCGGACAGGGGAGAGGATGAACACTGAAGCTTTCTTT

clone_size: .
d_call: .
j_call: TRBJ2-7
v_call: TRBV2
cdr3_aa: CASSGAGLRGNYEQYF
cdr3_nt: TGTGCCAGCAGTGGTGCCGGTTTAAGGGGGAACTACGAGCAGTACTTC

clone_size: .
d_call: TRBD1
j_call: TRBJ1-1
v_call: TRBV19
cdr3_aa: CASSTRDSNTEAFF
cdr3_nt: TGTGCCAGTAGTACCCGGGACAGCAACACTGAAGCTTTCTTT

clone_size: .
d_call: TRBD2
j_call: TRBJ2-5
v_call: TRBV4-3
cdr3_aa: CASSPSPSGGAGETQYF
cdr3_nt: TGCGCCAGCAGCCCCTCCCCTAGCGGGGGGGCCGGGGAGACCCAGTACTTC

clone_size: .
d_call: .
j_call: TRBJ2-1
v_call: TRBV5-1
cdr3_aa: CASSLDSYNEQFF
cdr3_nt: TGCGCCAGCAGCTTGGACTCCTACAATGAGCAGTTCTTC

clone_size: .
d_call: TRBD1
j_call: TRBJ2-7
v_call: TRBV7-9
cdr3_aa: CASSLTDRGREQYF
cdr3_nt: TGTGCCAGCAGCCTCACCGACAGGGGGCGGGAGCAGTACTTC

clone_size: .
d_call: .
j_call: TRBJ2-7
v_call: TRBV2
cdr3_aa: CASLRAGDEQYF
cdr3_nt: TGTGCCAGCTTGAGAGCCGGGGACGAGCAGTACTTC

clone_size: .
d_call: .
j_call: TRBJ2-5
v_call: TRBV6-6
cdr3_aa: CASRQGFETQYF
cdr3_nt: TGTGCCAGCAGGCAGGGTTTTGAGACCCAGTACTTC

clone_size: .
d_call: TRBD2
j_call: TRBJ2-1
v_call: TRBV5-4
cdr3_aa: CASSLGTSGGAMKFF
cdr3_nt: TGTGCCAGCAGCTTGGGGACTAGCGGGGGGGCCATGAAGTTCTTC

clone_size: .
d_call: .
j_call: TRBJ2-3
v_call: TRBV20-1
cdr3_aa: CSANGLDTQYF
cdr3_nt: TGCAGTGCTAACGGGCTCGATACGCAGTATTTT

clone_size: few
d_call: TRBD1
j_call: TRBJ1-1
v_call: TRBV5-1
cdr3_aa: CASSDGQVAAFF
cdr3_nt: TGCGCCAGCAGCGATGGACAGGTTGCGGCTTTCTTT

clone_size: .
d_call: .
j_call: TRBJ2-7
v_call: TRBV19
cdr3_aa: CASSIPGPPYEQYF
cdr3_nt: TGTGCCAGTAGTATCCCGGGACCCCCCTACGAGCAGTACTTC

clone_size: .
d_call: .
j_call: TRBJ1-2
v_call: TRBV28
cdr3_aa: CASSRHYAQSAGYTF
cdr3_nt: TGTGCCAGCAGTCGACACTACGCCCAATCGGCCGGCTACACCTTC

clone_size: .
d_call: .
j_call: TRBJ1-4
v_call: TRBV7-8
cdr3_aa: CASSPGLEGAVATNEKLFF
cdr3_nt: TGTGCCAGCAGCCCTGGGTTGGAGGGCGCAGTAGCAACTAATGAAAAACTGTTTTTT

clone_size: .
d_call: .
j_call: TRBJ2-1
v_call: TRBV11-3
cdr3_aa: CASSSSGPTTEQFF
cdr3_nt: TGTGCCAGCAGCTCCTCGGGACCAACTACTGAGCAGTTCTTC

clone_size: .
d_call: TRBD1
j_call: TRBJ1-1
v_call: TRBV7-9
cdr3_aa: CASSSWDRRTEAFF
cdr3_nt: TGTGCCAGCAGCTCCTGGGACAGAAGGACTGAAGCTTTCTTT

clone_size: .
d_call: .
j_call: TRBJ1-1
v_call: TRBV7-9
cdr3_aa: CASSLRADGNTEAFF
cdr3_nt: TGTGCCAGCAGCTTAAGGGCAGATGGGAACACTGAAGCTTTCTTT

clone_size: .
d_call: TRBD2
j_call: TRBJ2-7
v_call: TRBV27
cdr3_aa: CASSPRLAGLSSYEQYF
cdr3_nt: TGTGCCAGCAGTCCGCGACTAGCGGGCCTTAGCTCCTACGAGCAGTACTTC

clone_size: .
d_call: .
j_call: TRBJ2-3
v_call: TRBV25-1
cdr3_aa: CASSEYIVDGTDTQYF
cdr3_nt: TGTGCCAGCAGTGAATACATAGTCGACGGGACAGATACGCAGTATTTT

clone_size: .
d_call: .
j_call: TRBJ2-5
v_call: TRBV27
cdr3_aa: CASSLSYGTVRVTQYF
cdr3_nt: TGTGCCAGCAGTTTATCGTACGGGACGGTCCGGGTGACCCAGTACTTC

clone_size: .
d_call: .
j_call: TRBJ1-1
v_call: TRBV9
cdr3_aa: CASSGFGDRSRTDTEAFF
cdr3_nt: TGTGCCAGCAGCGGATTCGGGGATCGGTCTAGGACCGACACTGAAGCTTTCTTT

clone_size: .
d_call: TRBD2
j_call: TRBJ2-5
v_call: TRBV7-3
cdr3_aa: CASSLGTSDQETQYF
cdr3_nt: TGTGCCAGCAGCTTGGGGACTAGCGATCAAGAGACCCAGTACTTC

clone_size: .
d_call: .
j_call: TRBJ1-4
v_call: TRBV30
cdr3_aa: CAWSPNEKLFF
cdr3_nt: TGTGCCTGGAGTCCCAATGAAAAACTGTTTTTT